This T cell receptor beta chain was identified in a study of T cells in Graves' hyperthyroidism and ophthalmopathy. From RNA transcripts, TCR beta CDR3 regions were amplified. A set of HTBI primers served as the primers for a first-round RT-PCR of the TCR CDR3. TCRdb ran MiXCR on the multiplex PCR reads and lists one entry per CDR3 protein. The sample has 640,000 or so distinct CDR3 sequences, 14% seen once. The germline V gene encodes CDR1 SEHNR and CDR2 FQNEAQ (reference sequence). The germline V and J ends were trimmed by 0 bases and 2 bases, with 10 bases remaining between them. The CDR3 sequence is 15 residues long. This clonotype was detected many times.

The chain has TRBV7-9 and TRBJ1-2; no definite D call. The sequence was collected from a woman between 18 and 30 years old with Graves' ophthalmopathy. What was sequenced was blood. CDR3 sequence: CASSLAWGANYGYTF. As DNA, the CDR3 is TGTGCCAGCAGCTTAGCGTGGGGAGCGAACTATGGCTACACCTTC.